The rows below give T cell receptor beta chains drawn from one sample of a study of T cells after yellow fever vaccination. TCRdb used MiXCR to reprocess the 5' RACE reads, holding one entry per CDR3 protein. The sample contains 150,000 to 200,000 distinct CDR3 sequences, 11% of which appear only once. The starting material was CD8+ T cells sorted from PBMCs, obtained 15 days after the yellow fever booster vaccination. The receptors stem from a man between 18 and 35 years old who received the YFV17D yellow fever vaccine. The CDR3 runs from the conserved cysteine through the conserved F or W. A D gene is named only where the DNA matches it firmly. The size field is filled for only some rows; it gives once, few, many or a size class.

-,TRBD2,TRBJ2-3,TRBV11-2,TGTGCCAGCGGGGGGGCAGATACGCAGTATTTT,CASGGADTQYF
few,TRBD2,TRBJ2-5,TRBV25-1,TGTGCCAGCAGTGAATTGGGGCCTAGCGGGGCAGGGCCCCAGTACTTC,CASSELGPSGAGPQYF
-,-,TRBJ2-3,TRBV28,TGTGCCAGCCACCAATATCGCGGGCGGGGTGATACGCAGTATTTT,CASHQYRGRGDTQYF
-,TRBD2,TRBJ2-3,TRBV6-4,TGTGCCAGCAGTGAACTAGCGGGAGATACGCAGTATTTT,CASSELAGDTQYF
-,TRBD2,TRBJ2-5,TRBV5-5,TGTGCCAGCAGCCCCCGCCTAGCGGGGGGAATTTTGTCGGAGACCCAGTACTTC,CASSPRLAGGILSETQYF
few,TRBD1,TRBJ1-2,TRBV7-2,TGTGCCAGCAGCCGGGGACAGGCTTATGGCTACACCTTC,CASSRGQAYGYTF
few,-,TRBJ2-7,TRBV13,TGTGCCAGCAGCTTCGACAGCTCCTACGAGCAGTACTTC,CASSFDSSYEQYF
many,-,TRBJ2-4,TRBV29-1,TGCAGCGTTGCTTCGGGACGGCAGGGTAACATTCAGTACTTC,CSVASGRQGNIQYF
many,-,TRBJ1-4,TRBV4-3,TGCGCCAGCAGCCAAGGTGGCGGGGGAATTGATGAAAAACTGTTTTTT,CASSQGGGGIDEKLFF
-,-,TRBJ2-1,TRBV4-1,TGCGCCAGCAGCCAATCACCTAGAACGGGGGCCAATGAGCAGTTCTTC,CASSQSPRTGANEQFF
few,TRBD1,TRBJ2-5,TRBV7-9,TGTGCCAGCAGCTCACCCAACGGGGACAGGGAGACCCAGTACTTC,CASSSPNGDRETQYF
many,-,TRBJ1-3,TRBV12-3/TRBV12-4,TGTGCCAGCAGTTTCCCAGGGGTTTCTGGAAACACCATATATTTT,CASSFPGVSGNTIYF
many,-,TRBJ2-1,TRBV12-3/TRBV12-4,TGTGCCAGCAGTCCGACTGGCTTACAAGGCAATGAGCAGTTCTTC,CASSPTGLQGNEQFF
few,-,TRBJ2-3,TRBV27,TGTGCCAGCAGTTTATCGTCACAGGTTCTGACAGATACGCAGTATTTT,CASSLSSQVLTDTQYF
many,TRBD1,TRBJ1-3,TRBV10-3,TGTGCCACCCGGGACAGCAATTCTGGAAACACCATATATTTT,CATRDSNSGNTIYF
-,TRBD2,TRBJ2-1,TRBV5-1,TGCGCCAGCAGCGCATCCTTAGCGGGGGCTTATAATGAGCAGTTCTTC,CASSASLAGAYNEQFF
few,-,TRBJ2-4,TRBV18,TGTGCCAGCTCAACGAACCTCCTCCAAGCCAAAAACATTCAGTACTTC,CASSTNLLQAKNIQYF
few,-,TRBJ1-1,TRBV2,TGTGCCAGCATCAGCAGGCAGACGGCTTTCTTT,CASISRQTAFF
-,-,TRBJ2-5,TRBV2,TGTGCCAGCAGTGGGGGGAATGCTGTTTGGTCAGAGACCCAGTACTTC,CASSGGNAVWSETQYF
-,-,TRBJ2-7,TRBV12-5,TGTGCTAGTGCCGTGGGGAAAGACGAGCAGTACTTC,CASAVGKDEQYF
-,-,TRBJ2-1,TRBV2,TGTGCCAGCAGTGAAGCGGCCGTCTACGACAATGAGCAGTTCTTC,CASSEAAVYDNEQFF
few,-,TRBJ2-5,TRBV7-9,TGTGCCAGCAGCGCCGGGTACCAAGAGACCCAGTACTTC,CASSAGYQETQYF
many,TRBD2,TRBJ2-1,TRBV6-2/TRBV6-3,TGTGCCAGCAGTTACCCCCCCCCACCCGGGACTAGCGGGGGGCTAGGCCTACACAATGAGCAGTTCTTC,CASSYPPPPGTSGGLGLHNEQFF
few,-,TRBJ2-7,TRBV19,TGTGCCAGTAGAACCTCCCCGGGAGCCTACGAGCAGTACTTC,CASRTSPGAYEQYF
-,-,TRBJ2-7,TRBV27,TGTGCCAGCAGTTTTTCTGACAGAATATACGAGCAGTACTTC,CASSFSDRIYEQYF
many,-,TRBJ2-3,TRBV9,TGTGCCAGCAGCGGGGTCACAGATACGCAGTATTTT,CASSGVTDTQYF
-,-,TRBJ2-3,TRBV10-3,TGTGCCATCTCAAGCACAGATACGCAGTATTTT,CAISSTDTQYF
-,-,TRBJ1-6,TRBV2,TGTGCCAGCAGTTATTGGGGCTTGGGCTCACCCCTCCACTTT,CASSYWGLGSPLHF
few,TRBD1,TRBJ1-3,TRBV5-1,TGCGCCAGCAGCTTTAACCGGGACAGCCACTCCTCTGGAAACACCATATATTTT,CASSFNRDSHSSGNTIYF
few,-,TRBJ2-2,TRBV3-1,TGTGCCAGCAGCCCCCAGGGGTTGGTGCTTGACACCGGGGAGCTGTTTTTT,CASSPQGLVLDTGELFF
many,-,TRBJ2-2,TRBV4-1,TGCGCCAGCAGCCCGGGGGCGCGGAACACCGGGGAGCTGTTTTTT,CASSPGARNTGELFF
few,TRBD1,TRBJ1-1,TRBV5-1,TGCGCCAGCAGCTTAAGGGGGCTCACTGAAGCTTTCTTT,CASSLRGLTEAFF
-,TRBD1,TRBJ1-1,TRBV18,TGTGCCAGCTCACCACGGGACAGGACGAGCACTGAAGCTTTCTTT,CASSPRDRTSTEAFF
few,-,TRBJ2-7,TRBV10-3,TGTGCCATCAGTGAGGGGGGGCGGCCACCCTACGAGCAGTACTTC,CAISEGGRPPYEQYF
-,TRBD2,TRBJ2-3,TRBV9,TGTGCCAGCAGCGAAATAGCGGGGGACACAGATACGCAGTATTTT,CASSEIAGDTDTQYF
-,-,TRBJ2-1,TRBV9,TGTGCCAGCAGCCCCCGAGACCGCATAAGGTATGAGCAGTTCTTC,CASSPRDRIRYEQFF
-,-,TRBJ2-1,TRBV4-1,TGCGCCAGCAGCCACCTAGAACAGGGTCCTGGCAACTACAATGAGCAGTTCTTC,CASSHLEQGPGNYNEQFF
-,TRBD2,TRBJ2-1,TRBV7-6,TGTGCCAGCAGCGCGGGACTAGCGGGCTCCTACAATGAGCAGTTCTTC,CASSAGLAGSYNEQFF
-,-,TRBJ1-2,TRBV4-3,TGCGCCAGCAGCCACAAAAGCCACTATGGCTACACCTTC,CASSHKSHYGYTF
-,-,TRBJ2-2,TRBV5-1,TGCGCCAGCGCCTCCAGCGGGTGGGCTTTGGAAGGGGAGCTGTTTTTT,CASASSGWALEGELFF
-,TRBD1,TRBJ2-3,TRBV9,TGTGCCAGCAGCTCGGGGACAGGGGATTTTCCAGATACGCAGTATTTT,CASSSGTGDFPDTQYF
few,-,TRBJ1-6,TRBV7-9,TGTGCCAGCAGCTTCTCGGCCCCGGGAAATTCACCCCTCCACTTT,CASSFSAPGNSPLHF
-,-,TRBJ2-1,TRBV6-2/TRBV6-3,TGTGCCAGCAGTTCGGCTGGGCCTTACAATGAGCAGTTCTTC,CASSSAGPYNEQFF
-,-,TRBJ2-1,TRBV7-2,TGTGCCAGCAACCTGGGGTCCGGTAGGAGTAGTTACAATGAGCAGTTCTTC,CASNLGSGRSSYNEQFF
-,-,TRBJ1-4,TRBV7-2,TGTGCCAGCAGCTTAGCCTGGGTTGATGAGGAAAAACTGTTTTTT,CASSLAWVDEEKLFF
many,TRBD2,TRBJ2-7,TRBV7-9,TGTGCCAGCCCCCCAGCGGGGGGGCCATACGAGCAGTACTTC,CASPPAGGPYEQYF
-,-,TRBJ2-2,TRBV19,TGTGCCAGTAGTGACCGGGGCTACACCGGGGAGCTGTTTTTT,CASSDRGYTGELFF
few,-,TRBJ2-1,TRBV9,TGTGCCAGCAGCGAGTTAGGGATTTTCAATGAGCAGTTCTTC,CASSELGIFNEQFF
few,-,TRBJ1-6,TRBV9,TGTGCCAGCAGCGAAAGCTCCTATAATTCACCCCTCCACTTT,CASSESSYNSPLHF
-,-,TRBJ2-3,TRBV6-5,TGTGCCAGCAGGCCGGGGAGCACAGATACGCAGTATTTT,CASRPGSTDTQYF
few,TRBD1,TRBJ2-3,TRBV4-1,TGCGCCAGCAGCCCGGGACAGGGGGCGTATACGCAGTATTTT,CASSPGQGAYTQYF
-,TRBD1,TRBJ2-3,TRBV5-1,TGCGCCAGCAGCTTGGCTGTTTGGGACAGTCGCACAGATACGCAGTATTTT,CASSLAVWDSRTDTQYF